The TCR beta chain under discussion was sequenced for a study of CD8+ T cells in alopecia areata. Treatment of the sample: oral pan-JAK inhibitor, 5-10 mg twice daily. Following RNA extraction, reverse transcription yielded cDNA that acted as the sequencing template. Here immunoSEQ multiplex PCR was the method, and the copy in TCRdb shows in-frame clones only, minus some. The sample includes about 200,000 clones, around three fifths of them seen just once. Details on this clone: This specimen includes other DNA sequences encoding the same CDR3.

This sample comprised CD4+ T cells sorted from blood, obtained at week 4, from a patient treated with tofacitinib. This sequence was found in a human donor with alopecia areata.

CDR3 amino acids: CSVGHLNTEAFF. The CDR3 DNA is TGCAGCGTTGGACACTTGAACACTGAAGCTTTCTTT. V and J are TRBV29-1 and TRBJ1-1; D is undetermined. Trimming took 4 bases from V and 0 from J, leaving 6 bases between them. The CDR3 has 12 amino acids. The V gene's germline CDR1 is SQVTM and CDR2 ANQGSEA.